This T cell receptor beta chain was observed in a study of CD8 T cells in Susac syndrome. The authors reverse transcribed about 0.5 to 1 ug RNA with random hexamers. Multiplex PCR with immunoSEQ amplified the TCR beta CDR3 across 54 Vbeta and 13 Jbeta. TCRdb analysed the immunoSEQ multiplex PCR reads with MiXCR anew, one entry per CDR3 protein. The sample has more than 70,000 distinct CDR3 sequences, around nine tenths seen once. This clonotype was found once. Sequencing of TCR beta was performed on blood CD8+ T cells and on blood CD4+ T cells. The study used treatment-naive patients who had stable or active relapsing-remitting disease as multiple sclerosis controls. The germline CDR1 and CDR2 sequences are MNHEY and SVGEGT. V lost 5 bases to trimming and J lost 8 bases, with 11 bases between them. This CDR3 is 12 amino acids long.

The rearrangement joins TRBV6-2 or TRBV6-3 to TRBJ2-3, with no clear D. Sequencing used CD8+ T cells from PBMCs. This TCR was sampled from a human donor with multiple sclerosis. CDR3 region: CASSQLLSTQYF. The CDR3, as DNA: TGTGCCAGCAGTCAGTTACTTAGTACGCAGTATTTT.